Each of the 26 T cell receptor beta chains below was sequenced from the same sample in a study of T-cell memory formation after mild COVID-19. TCRdb passed the 5' RACE reads through MiXCR, listing each CDR3 protein once. In the table there are approximately 250,000 distinct CDR3 sequences, approximately 15% of which are singletons. Input material: PBMCs or a T cell subset sorted from them (not recorded which). These receptors came from a young man who had mild COVID-19 (a few samples of this study predate the infection). Cell type and time point are not known.

The chain uses TRBV10-3 and TRBJ1-2; no clear D gene. Germline-derived CDR1 and CDR2 are ENHRY and SYGVKD. The ends were cut back, 3 bases at V and 14 bases at J, with 13 bases in the middle. This CDR3 spans 11 amino acids. The CDR3 is CAISESGVWTF. The CDR3 DNA reads TGTGCCATCAGTGAATCAGGAGTTTGGACCTTC.

V and J are TRBV6-2 or TRBV6-3 and TRBJ1-5; D may be TRBD1 (5 bases). There are 14 residues in the CDR3. The germline gives CDR1 MNHEY, CDR2 SVGEGT. V was shortened by 8 bases and J by 3 bases, with 14 bases between the two germline ends. As DNA, the CDR3 is TGTGCCAGCCTCTCGAGGGGCTACAATCAGCCCCAGCATTTT. It codes for CASLSRGYNQPQHF.

The sample holds a few counts of this clonotype. The rearrangement uses TRBV12-3 or TRBV12-4 and TRBJ2-7; 13 nucleotides align to TRBD2. The CDR3 sequence is 15 residues long. With 6 bases clipped from V and 6 bases from J, the junction kept 8 bases outside the gene matches. The CDR3 region has the DNA TGTGCCAGCAGCCGACTAGCGGGGGGCAGCCCCGAGCAGTACTTC. Its protein is CASSRLAGGSPEQYF.

This clonotype was counted a few times. The chain links TRBV6-6 to TRBJ1-2; D is perhaps TRBD1 (5 bases). The CDR3 spans 14 residues. V gave up 2 bases and J gave up 2 bases, with 9 bases separating them. CDR1 is MNHNY and CDR2 is SVGAGI in the germline V gene (reference sequence). DNA for the CDR3: TGTGCCAGCAGTTACGGGCAGGGAAACTATGGCTACACCTTC. It is translated as CASSYGQGNYGYTF.

This clonotype has a count of ten or more. This chain uses TRBV5-1 with TRBJ2-3, with unresolved D. Germline assignment: CDR1 SGHRS and CDR2 YFSETQ. The CDR3 is 14 residues long. The ends were cut back, 4 bases at V and 4 bases at J, with 13 bases in the middle. The CDR3 sequence is CASSASPPSDTQYF. In nucleotides, the CDR3 is TGCGCCAGCAGCGCCAGCCCCCCATCAGATACGCAGTATTTT.

The chain recombines TRBV28 with TRBJ1-1; 7 nucleotides line up with TRBD1. Germline assignment: CDR1 MDHEN and CDR2 SYDVKM. The V gene end was trimmed by 10 bases and the J gene end by 8 bases; junction bases not matched to a gene: 10. The length of the CDR3 is 12 residues. The CDR3 loop reads CATLQGRREAFF. Written as DNA, the CDR3 is TGTGCCACTTTACAGGGGCGTAGAGAAGCTTTCTTT.

This clonotype was seen more than once but under ten times. The chain uses TRBV7-9 and TRBJ2-1; no reliable D call. Germline V gene lookup returns CDR1 SEHNR and CDR2 FQNEAQ (reference sequence). The CDR3 runs 14 residues. V was cut by 5 bases and J by 0 bases, with 8 bases left in between. Here the CDR3 DNA reads TGTGCCAGCAGCGGCCCGTCCTCCTACAATGAGCAGTTCTTC. This translates into CASSGPSSYNEQFF.

This clonotype was counted between two and nine times. The V and J genes are TRBV6-5 and TRBJ2-2, with D hard to call. V was clipped by 11 bases and J by 7 bases, with 11 bases between them. There are 11 residues in the CDR3. Germline V gene sequence: CDR1 MNHEY, CDR2 SVGAGI. The CDR3 loop reads CASQAGGELFF. DNA of the CDR3: TGTGCCTCCCAGGCTGGCGGGGAGCTGTTTTTT.

This clonotype came up many times. J is TRBJ2-4 and V is TRBV11-2; D ambiguous. The CDR3 loop spans 15 amino acids. Germline CDR1 SGHAT, CDR2 FQNNGV. V was pared by 3 bases and J by 0 bases, with 9 bases between. CDR3 sequence: CASSFGQLAKNIQYF. CDR3 DNA: TGTGCCAGCAGCTTTGGGCAGCTAGCCAAAAACATTCAGTACTTC. The whole variable domain, filled in from reference TRBV11-2 and TRBJ2-4, reads EAGVAQSPRYKIIEKRQSVAFWCNPISGHATLYWYQQILGQGPKLLIQFQNNGVVDDSQLPKDRFSAERLKGVDSTLKIQPAKLEDSAVYLCASSFGQLAKNIQYFGAGTRLSVL.

The chain recombines TRBV7-3 with TRBJ2-7; TRBD2 agrees at 11 bases. The V segment lost 5 bases and the J segment 2 bases; nucleotides outside the gene matches: 8. The CDR3 runs to 16 residues. Germline CDR1 SGHTA, CDR2 FQGTGA. The CDR3: CASSKIAGGPPYEQYF. CDR3 nucleotide sequence: TGTGCCAGCAGCAAAATAGCGGGGGGGCCTCCCTACGAGCAGTACTTC.

The rearrangement links TRBV4-1 to TRBJ1-2; D is unclear. Germline V lookup: CDR1 MGHRA, CDR2 YSYEKL. The CDR3 has 14 amino acids. The germline V and J ends were trimmed by 0 bases and 8 bases, with 13 bases remaining between them. This CDR3 is CASSQDSAPGGYTF. In DNA, the CDR3 is TGCGCCAGCAGCCAAGATAGCGCACCTGGAGGCTACACCTTC.

This rearrangement joins TRBV10-3 to TRBJ2-2; D is perhaps TRBD2 (7 bases). V gave up 5 bases and J gave up 1 base, with 11 bases separating them. The CDR3 is made up of 15 amino acids. Germline lookup yields CDR1 ENHRY and CDR2 SYGVKD. CDR3 DNA: TGTGCCATCAGTACAGGGAGGGGGAACACCGGGGAGCTGTTTTTT. It is translated as CAISTGRGNTGELFF.

The chain carries TRBV5-1 and TRBJ1-5; no clear D. The V and J ends lost 4 bases and 7 bases respectively, with 12 bases between them. The CDR3 sequence is 13 residues long. Germline V lookup: CDR1 SGHRS, CDR2 YFSETQ. CDR3 sequence: CASSPFPGQPQHF. CDR3 nucleotide sequence: TGCGCCAGCAGCCCCTTCCCGGGACAGCCCCAGCATTTT. Complete variable domain (other parts from reference TRBV5-1 and TRBJ1-5): KAGVTQTPRYLIKTRGQQVTLSCSPISGHRSVSWYQQTPGQGLQFLFEYFSETQRNKGNFPGRFSGRQFSNSRSEMNVSTLELGDSALYLCASSPFPGQPQHFGDGTRLSIL.

This clonotype has only a few counts. The chain recombines TRBV19 with TRBJ1-6; D is perhaps TRBD1 (5 bases). CDR1 is LNHDA and CDR2 is SQIVND in the germline V gene (reference sequence). The ends were cut back, 4 bases at V and 8 bases at J, with 18 bases in the middle. CDR3 size: 16 residues. The CDR3 sequence: CASSKGRGPTDSPLHF. The CDR3, as DNA: TGTGCCAGTAGTAAAGGGCGGGGCCCGACGGATTCACCCCTCCACTTT.

The chain employs TRBV12-3 or TRBV12-4 and TRBJ1-6; 8 positions match TRBD1. Trimming at V came to 4 bases and at J to 14 bases, leaving 10 bases not matched to a gene. The CDR3 consists of 14 residues. DNA for the CDR3: TGTGCCAGCAGTTCTAAGGGACAGGAGGGTTCCCTCCACTTT. Translation gives CASSSKGQEGSLHF.

This clonotype was counted a few times. This chain links TRBV11-2 with TRBJ1-4; 10 nucleotides agree with TRBD1. V trimming: 3 bases; J trimming: 6 bases; junction bases outside the gene matches: 7. The CDR3 is 16 residues long. Per germline, CDR1 SGHAT and CDR2 FQNNGV. CDR3 loop: CASSFPPGQGDEKLFF. The CDR3 coding sequence is TGTGCCAGCAGCTTTCCCCCCGGACAGGGGGATGAAAAACTGTTTTTT.

This sequence joins TRBV27 and TRBJ2-1; D remains ambiguous. CDR3 length equals 14 residues. In germline, CDR1 is MNHEY, CDR2 SMNVEV (reference sequence). V was pared by 1 base and J by 1 base, with 5 bases between. The CDR3 nucleotides are TGTGCCAGCAGTTTATTTGGTTCCTACAATGAGCAGTTCTTC. Its protein is CASSLFGSYNEQFF.

This clonotype occurred many times. The chain carries TRBV20-1 and TRBJ2-7; D is undetermined. Germline CDR1 is DFQATT and CDR2 is SNEGSKA (reference sequence). This CDR3 spans 14 amino acids. V was shortened by 0 bases and J by 1 base, with 10 bases between the two germline ends. CDR3 coding DNA: TGCAGTGCTAGAGATCTCGGGTATTCCTACGAGCAGTACGTC. It codes for CSARDLGYSYEQYV.

The table lists this clonotype with a few counts. This chain joins TRBV5-5 and TRBJ1-2, with D maybe TRBD1 (5 bases). Germline values: CDR1 SGHKS, CDR2 YYEKEE (reference sequence). This CDR3 region has 14 residues. V lost 1 base to trimming and J lost 3 bases, with 10 bases between them. The CDR3 DNA is TGTGCCAGCAGCTTGCGGGGCGCCGACTATGGCTACACCTTC. It translates to CASSLRGADYGYTF.

The chain is built from TRBV12-3 or TRBV12-4 and TRBJ2-1; no clear D. The CDR3 runs 12 residues. The V gene lost 2 bases and the J gene lost 12 bases, with 11 bases spanning the gap. The CDR3 is CASSLQRTGQFF. CDR3 bases: TGTGCCAGCAGTTTACAGCGAACCGGGCAGTTCTTC.

V gene TRBV5-6 combines with J gene TRBJ1-6; 8 bases are a match to TRBD1. The length of the CDR3 is 13 residues. V was clipped by 4 bases and J by 11 bases; unmatched bases: 5. The germline V gene encodes CDR1 SGHDT and CDR2 YYEEEE. CDR3 coding DNA: TGTGCCAGCAGCGCAGGGGGCGGGACACCCCTCCACTTT. Translated, it gives CASSAGGGTPLHF.

This clonotype was counted ten times or more. The chain joins TRBV10-3 to TRBJ2-1; 7 nucleotides line up with TRBD2. Per the germline V gene, CDR1 is ENHRY and CDR2 is SYGVKD. CDR3 length equals 18 residues. V shed 2 bases, J shed 2 bases, and the junction held 12 bases outside the gene matches. The CDR3 region has the DNA TGTGCCATCAGTGAGAGGGGAACGGGGGGACGTCCCTACAATGAGCAGTTCTTC. It specifies CAISERGTGGRPYNEQFF.

This rearrangement joins TRBV12-3 or TRBV12-4 to TRBJ2-3, with D tentatively TRBD1 or TRBD2 (5 bases each). This CDR3 has 14 residues. V lost 8 bases and J lost 1, with 13 bases in between. CDR3 in DNA: TGTGCCAGCTCCCGTCAGGGAGGCACAGATACGCAGTATTTT. It specifies CASSRQGGTDTQYF.

A few counts support this clonotype. V gene TRBV7-9 combines with J gene TRBJ2-3; 15 bases line up with TRBD2. The V gene's germline CDR1 is SEHNR and CDR2 FQNEAQ (reference sequence). The CDR3 length is 16 residues. V gave up 5 bases and J gave up 6 bases; unmatched junction bases: 6. The CDR3 loop reads CASSPGLAGGRDTQYF. The CDR3 DNA is TGTGCCAGCAGCCCCGGACTAGCGGGGGGGCGCGATACGCAGTATTTT.

This clonotype was seen more than once but under ten times. The chain recombines TRBV6-5 with TRBJ2-7, with TRBD1 matching over 9 bases. The ends lost 5 bases at V and 2 bases at J; junction bases unmatched: 4. Germline assignment: CDR1 MNHEY and CDR2 SVGAGI. CDR3 length equals 14 residues. CDR3 bases: TGTGCCAGCAGTGCGACAGGGGGAACCTACGAGCAGTACTTC. Translating it yields CASSATGGTYEQYF.

Only a few counts were recorded for this clonotype. V is TRBV12-3 or TRBV12-4 and J is TRBJ2-7; 7 bases are a match to TRBD1. With V trimmed by 5 bases and J by 3 bases, 7 bases remained unmatched. The CDR3 loop spans 14 amino acids. CDR3 residues: CASSQRDSYYEQYF. The CDR3 coding sequence is TGTGCCAGCAGTCAGAGGGACAGTTACTACGAGCAGTACTTC.